One and the same sample provided the 5 T cell receptor beta chains below, sequenced in a study of T-cell reconstitution after alpha-beta-depleted transplantation in children. Unique molecular identifiers were incorporated into the prepared TCRbeta library. TCRdb independently ran MiXCR on the PCR reads; one entry per CDR3 protein. The sample gives about 200,000 distinct CDR3 sequences, about 8.7% of which show up once; 35% is in the top ten. The sample was PBMCs, mostly from graft donor cells, taken 360 days after TCRalphabeta/CD19-depleted stem cell transplant. These receptors were obtained from a male patient aged 2-10 years who had a stem cell transplant for acute myeloid leukemia, so the T cells may come from the graft donor.

This clonotype turned up a few times. The V gene is TRBV25-1, the J gene TRBJ2-2; D could derive from TRBD1 or TRBD2 (5 bases each). The V end was cut by 6 bases, the J end by 1 base, with 9 bases between. The CDR3 is made up of 14 amino acids. CDR1 MGHDK and CDR2 SYGVNS come from the germline V gene. The DNA of the CDR3 is TGTGCCAGCAGGGGACCAGTGAACACCGGGGAGCTGTTTTTT. This translates into CASRGPVNTGELFF.

This clonotype was seen at least ten times. CDR3 sequence (DNA): TGTGCCAGCAGTTTAGGCGATTCTACCTACGAGCAGTACGTC. It translates to CASSLGDSTYEQYV. This chain connects TRBV12-3 or TRBV12-4 to TRBJ2-7; D is unclear. This CDR3 is built from 14 residues. V shed 1 base and J shed 2 bases, with 9 bases lying between them.

This chain links TRBV9 with TRBJ2-3; D ambiguous. This CDR3 has 13 residues. V was cut by 7 bases and J by 7 bases, with 16 bases left in between. The germline gives CDR1 SGDLS, CDR2 YYNGEE. The CDR3 nucleotides are TGTGCCAGCTCCAGGTCTTCTATAAATACGCAGTATTTT. Its translation is CASSRSSINTQYF.

The chain recombines TRBV7-9 with TRBJ2-7; D ambiguous. V lost 5 bases to trimming and J lost 3 bases, with 17 bases between them. This CDR3 comprises 15 residues. Looked up from germline, CDR1 is SEHNR and CDR2 is FQNEAQ (reference sequence). CDR3 sequence: CASSRPPGRIYEQYF. For the CDR3, the DNA is TGTGCCAGCAGCCGACCTCCAGGACGGATCTACGAGCAGTACTTC. Variable domain in full (rest from reference TRBV7-9 and TRBJ2-7): DTGVSQNPRHKITKRGQNVTFRCDPISEHNRLYWYRQTLGQGPEFLTYFQNEAQLEKSRLLSDRFSAERPKGSFSTLEIQRTEQGDSAMYLCASSRPPGRIYEQYFGPGTRLTVT.

The chain recombines TRBV20-1 with TRBJ2-3; weak D call: TRBD2 (5 bases). CDR1 and CDR2 (germline): DFQATT, SNEGSKA (reference sequence). V lost 2 bases and J 0 bases, leaving 15 bases between the germline ends. The CDR3 covers 16 residues. The CDR3 protein is CSARWSSRPSTDTQYF. As DNA, the CDR3 is TGCAGTGCTAGATGGTCTAGCAGGCCTAGCACAGATACGCAGTATTTT.